Given below is one TCR beta chain in context. Its antigen remains unknown. This specimen belongs to a study of cytomegalovirus exposure and HLA in healthy donors. Study observations and caveats: Confirmation in vitro established that a few CMV-associated chains were specific for CMV antigens.

The primer mix had 60 Vbeta and 13 Jbeta primers. How the authors handled the data: Unique TCR beta chains numbered roughly 84 million in a later analysis, with roughly 10 million shared. TCRdb keeps only in-frame clones here, not all; method: immunoSEQ multiplex PCR. V, J and clone size are those of that table, while D and trimming were read from the DNA. The repertoire consists of more than 150,000 clones, with approximately 84% occurring once and the leading ten covering approximately 0.25%. Germline CDR1 and CDR2: SGHAT and FQNNGV. With 5 bases removed from V and 1 base from J, the gap between germline ends came to 8 bases. This CDR3 spans 13 amino acids.

The sequenced sample was PBMCs. The receptor's source is a boy aged 5-17 years in good health and CMV-seronegative. This chain connects TRBV11-2 to TRBJ1-1; weak D call: TRBD1 (6 bases). CDR3 loop: CASSQGGNTEAFF. The DNA of the CDR3 is TGTGCCAGCAGCCAAGGGGGGAACACTGAAGCTTTCTTT.